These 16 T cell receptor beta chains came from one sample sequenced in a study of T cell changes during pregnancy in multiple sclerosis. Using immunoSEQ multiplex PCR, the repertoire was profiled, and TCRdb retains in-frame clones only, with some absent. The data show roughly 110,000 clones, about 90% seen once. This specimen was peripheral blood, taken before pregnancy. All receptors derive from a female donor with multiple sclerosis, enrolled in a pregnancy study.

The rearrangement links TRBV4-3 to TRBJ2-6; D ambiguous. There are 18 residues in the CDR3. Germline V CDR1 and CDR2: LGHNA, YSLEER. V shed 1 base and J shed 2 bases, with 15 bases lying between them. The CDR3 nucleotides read TGCGCCAGCAGCCAAGGTATGGAAGGCCGGGCTGGGGCCAACGTCCTGACTTTC. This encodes CASSQGMEGRAGANVLTF.

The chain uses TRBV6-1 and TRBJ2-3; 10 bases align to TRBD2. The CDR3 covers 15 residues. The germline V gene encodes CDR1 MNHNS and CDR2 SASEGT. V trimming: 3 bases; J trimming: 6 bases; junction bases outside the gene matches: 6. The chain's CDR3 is CASSDLASGSDTQYF. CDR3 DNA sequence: TGTGCCAGCAGTGATTTGGCTAGCGGGAGTGATACGCAGTATTTT.

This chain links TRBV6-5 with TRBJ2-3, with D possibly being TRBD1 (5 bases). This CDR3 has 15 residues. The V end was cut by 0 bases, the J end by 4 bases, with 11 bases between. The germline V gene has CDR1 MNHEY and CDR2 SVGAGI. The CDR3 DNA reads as TGTGCCAGCAGTTACTCAGGGGTATCGGCAGATACGCAGTATTTT. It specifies CASSYSGVSADTQYF.

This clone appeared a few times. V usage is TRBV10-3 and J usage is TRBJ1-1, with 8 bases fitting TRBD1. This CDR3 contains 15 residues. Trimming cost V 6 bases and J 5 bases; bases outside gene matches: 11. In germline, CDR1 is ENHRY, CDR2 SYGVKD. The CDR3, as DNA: TGTGCCATCAGCGCCAACGACAGGGGTGGGACTGAAGCTTTCTTT. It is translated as CAISANDRGGTEAFF.

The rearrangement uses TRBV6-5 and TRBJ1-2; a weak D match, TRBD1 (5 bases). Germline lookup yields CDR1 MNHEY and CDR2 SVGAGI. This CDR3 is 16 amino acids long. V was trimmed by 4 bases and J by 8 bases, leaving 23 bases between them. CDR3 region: CASSLSRKGSGGGYTF. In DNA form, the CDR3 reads TGTGCCAGCAGTTTGAGTCGAAAGGGGTCCGGCGGCGGCTACACCTTC.

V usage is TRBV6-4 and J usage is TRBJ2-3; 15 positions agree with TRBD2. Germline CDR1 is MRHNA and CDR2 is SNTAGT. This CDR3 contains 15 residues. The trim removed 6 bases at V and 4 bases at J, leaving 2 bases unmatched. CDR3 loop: CASSGTSGGPDTQYF. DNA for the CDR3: TGTGCCAGCAGCGGGACTAGCGGGGGGCCAGATACGCAGTATTTT.

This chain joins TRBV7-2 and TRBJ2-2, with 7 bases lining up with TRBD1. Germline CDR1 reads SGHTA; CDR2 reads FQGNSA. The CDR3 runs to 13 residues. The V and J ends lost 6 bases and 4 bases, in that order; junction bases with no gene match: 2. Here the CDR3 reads CASRAGGTGELFF. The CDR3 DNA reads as TGTGCCAGCAGGGCAGGGGGCACCGGGGAGCTGTTTTTT.

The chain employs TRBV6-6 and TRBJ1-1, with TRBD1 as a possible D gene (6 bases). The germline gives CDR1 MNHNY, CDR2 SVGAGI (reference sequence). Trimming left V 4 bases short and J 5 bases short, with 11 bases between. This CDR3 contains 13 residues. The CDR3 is CASSSFRGTEAFF. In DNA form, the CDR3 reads TGTGCCAGCAGTTCCTTCAGGGGTACTGAAGCTTTCTTT.

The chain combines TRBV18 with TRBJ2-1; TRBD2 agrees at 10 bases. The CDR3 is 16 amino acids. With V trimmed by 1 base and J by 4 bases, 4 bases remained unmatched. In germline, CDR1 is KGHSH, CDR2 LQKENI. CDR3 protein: CASSPLGLAVYNEQFF. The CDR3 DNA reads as TGTGCCAGCTCACCACTCGGACTAGCGGTATACAATGAGCAGTTCTTC.

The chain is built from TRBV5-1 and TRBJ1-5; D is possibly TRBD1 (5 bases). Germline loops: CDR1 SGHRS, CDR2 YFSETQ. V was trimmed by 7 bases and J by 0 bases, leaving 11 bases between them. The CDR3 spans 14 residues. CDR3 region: CASAGFYSNQPQHF. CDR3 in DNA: TGCGCCAGCGCAGGGTTTTATAGCAATCAGCCCCAGCATTTT.

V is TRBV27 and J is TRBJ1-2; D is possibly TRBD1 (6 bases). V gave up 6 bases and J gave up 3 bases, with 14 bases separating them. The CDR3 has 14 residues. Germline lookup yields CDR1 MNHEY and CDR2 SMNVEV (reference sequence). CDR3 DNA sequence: TGTGCCAGCAGGCTACAGGGTCGGTACTATGGCTACACCTTC. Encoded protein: CASRLQGRYYGYTF.

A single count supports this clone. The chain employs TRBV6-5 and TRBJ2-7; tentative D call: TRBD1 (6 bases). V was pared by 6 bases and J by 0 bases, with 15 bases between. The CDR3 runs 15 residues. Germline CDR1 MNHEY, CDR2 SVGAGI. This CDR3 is CASRPTTGSSYEQYF. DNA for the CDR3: TGTGCCAGCAGACCTACAACAGGGAGCTCCTACGAGCAGTACTTC.

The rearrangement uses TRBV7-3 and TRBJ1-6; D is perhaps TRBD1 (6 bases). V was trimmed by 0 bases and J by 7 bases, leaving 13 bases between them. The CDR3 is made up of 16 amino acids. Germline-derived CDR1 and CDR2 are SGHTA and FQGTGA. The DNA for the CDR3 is TGTGCCAGCAGCTTAACCGGCAGGGGTGAAAATTCACCCCTCCACTTT. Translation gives CASSLTGRGENSPLHF.

In DNA form, the CDR3 reads TGTGCCAGCCGGACTACATCCCCCCCGATGGAGCAGTTCTTC. Translation gives CASRTTSPPMEQFF. The chain employs TRBV6-5 and TRBJ2-1; a possible D gene is TRBD2 (6 bases). V was pared by 8 bases and J by 10 bases, with 21 bases between. The CDR3 totals 14 residues. Germline V gives CDR1 MNHEY, CDR2 SVGAGI.

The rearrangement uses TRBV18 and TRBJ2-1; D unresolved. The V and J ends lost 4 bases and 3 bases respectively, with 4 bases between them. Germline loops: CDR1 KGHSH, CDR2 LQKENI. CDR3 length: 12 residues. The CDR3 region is CASSLLYNEQFF. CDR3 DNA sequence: TGTGCCAGCTCACTACTCTACAATGAGCAGTTCTTC.

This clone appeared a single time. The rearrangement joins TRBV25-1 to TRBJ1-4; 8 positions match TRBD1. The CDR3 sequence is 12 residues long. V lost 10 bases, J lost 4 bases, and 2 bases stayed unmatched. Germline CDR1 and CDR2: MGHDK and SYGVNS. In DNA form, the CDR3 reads TGTGCCACCAGGGGGCTTAATGAAAAACTGTTTTTT. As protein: CATRGLNEKLFF. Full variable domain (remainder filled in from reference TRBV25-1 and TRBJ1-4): EADIYQTPRYLVIGTGKKITLECSQTMGHDKMYWYQQDPGMELHLIHYSYGVNSTEKGDLSSESTVSRIRTEHFPLTLESARPSHTSQYLCATRGLNEKLFFGSGTQLSVL.